This T cell receptor beta chain was found in a study of blood T cell repertoires in COVID-19. About the study: Collection of acute and convalescent COVID-19 samples took place in the United States, Italy and Spain. PBMCs, B-cell-depleted T cells, or T cells were the source of the cDNA or gDNA that made up the material.

There are a few counts of this clone. The CDR3 spans 14 residues. The V gene end was trimmed by 7 bases and the J gene end by 7 bases; junction bases not matched to a gene: 9. Germline V gives CDR1 MNHEY, CDR2 SVGAGI. Original processing notes: Scientists estimated how many nucleated cells there were by amplifying reference gene primers. Assay: immunoSEQ multiplex PCR; the TCRdb copy retains only in-frame clones and omits some. Clone size and V and J calls were adopted from that table, with D and trimming inferred from the DNA. The sample holds approximately 270,000 clones, about 89% seen once. The material sequenced was peripheral blood. The chain is built from TRBV6-5 and TRBJ1-4; 7 nucleotides line up with TRBD1. This TCR was recovered from a man aged 25-40 years with acute or convalescent COVID-19. CDR3 residues: CASNLRGQSEKLFF. The CDR3 DNA reads as TGTGCCAGCAACCTCCGGGGACAGAGTGAAAAACTGTTTTTT.